The rows below give T cell receptor beta chains drawn from one sample of a study of cytomegalovirus exposure and HLA in healthy donors. The method was immunoSEQ multiplex PCR; TCRdb's version includes in-frame clones alone and lacks a portion of them. The ten most abundant clones cover about 8% of a sample with almost 45,000 clones. The sequencing input was PBMCs. Source of these receptors: a male donor in good health and CMV-seronegative. CDR3s include the opening cysteine and the closing phenylalanine or tryptophan. D genes are given only for firm matches.

j_call d_call v_call cdr3_aa cdr3_nt
TRBJ2-1 TRBD2 TRBV19 CASSIGLAGLEQFF TGTGCCAGTAGTATCGGTCTAGCGGGACTAGAGCAGTTCTTC
TRBJ2-7 NA TRBV25-1 CASSARPLSSYEQYF TGTGCCAGCAGTGCTCGTCCCTTGAGCTCCTACGAGCAGTACTTC
TRBJ1-2 TRBD1 TRBV7-2 CASSPRDRNYTF TGTGCCAGCAGCCCCCGGGACAGAAACTACACCTTC
TRBJ2-5 TRBD1 TRBV5-3 CARRSRQGRMETQYF TGTGCCAGAAGATCCCGACAGGGGAGGATGGAGACCCAGTACTTC
TRBJ1-1 TRBD1 TRBV19 CASSFLGTDTEAFF TGTGCCAGTAGCTTCCTCGGGACAGACACTGAAGCTTTCTTT
TRBJ2-7 NA TRBV5-8 CASSLGRLRSSYEQYF TGTGCCAGCAGCCTCGGCCGGCTTAGGAGCTCCTACGAGCAGTACTTC
TRBJ1-6 TRBD1 TRBV7-9 CASSRWTGENSPLHF TGTGCCAGCAGTCGCTGGACAGGGGAAAATTCACCCCTCCACTTT
TRBJ2-7 TRBD1 TRBV4-2 CASSQPGQVNEQYF TGTGCCAGCAGCCAGCCGGGACAGGTGAACGAGCAGTACTTC
TRBJ2-1 NA TRBV7-9 CASSLAPGGFAYNEQFF TGTGCCAGCAGCTTAGCGCCTGGCGGGTTCGCGTACAATGAGCAGTTCTTC
TRBJ2-2 TRBD2 TRBV11-3 CASSRGSGGNTGELFF TGTGCCAGCAGCCGGGGGAGCGGGGGAAACACCGGGGAGCTGTTTTTT
TRBJ1-2 TRBD1 TRBV4-1 CASSRDRATAPSYGYTF TGCGCCAGCAGCCGAGACAGGGCCACCGCTCCGAGCTATGGCTACACCTTC
TRBJ2-1 TRBD2 TRBV19 CASRGLGGLAENNEQFF TGTGCCAGTAGGGGGCTTGGGGGACTAGCGGAGAACAATGAGCAGTTCTTC
TRBJ2-3 NA TRBV10-2 CASALRGSGTQYF TGCGCCAGCGCATTAAGGGGCTCGGGTACGCAGTATTTT
TRBJ2-3 NA TRBV7-2 CASSQIPDTQYF TGTGCCAGCAGCCAAATCCCAGATACGCAGTATTTT
TRBJ2-7 TRBD1 TRBV6-1 CASSEAASGTVYEQYF TGTGCCAGCAGTGAAGCGGCATCCGGGACAGTATACGAGCAGTACTTC
TRBJ2-7 NA TRBV14 CASSPTLQGRVEQYF TGTGCCAGCAGCCCCACCCTTCAGGGGCGAGTCGAGCAGTACTTC
TRBJ2-5 NA TRBV27 CASSVLPQETQYF TGTGCCAGCTCGGTTCTTCCCCAAGAGACCCAGTACTTC
TRBJ1-1 NA TRBV29-1 CSVATKNTEAFF TGCAGCGTAGCCACTAAGAACACTGAAGCTTTCTTT
TRBJ2-3 TRBD2 TRBV4-2 CASSRTRVDTQYF TGTGCCAGCAGCCGGACTAGGGTAGATACGCAGTATTTT
TRBJ2-3 NA TRBV7-6 CASSSSRGDTQYF TGTGCCAGCAGCTCCTCAAGAGGGGATACGCAGTATTTT
TRBJ2-7 NA TRBV27 CASSRAPGRRDEQYF TGTGCCAGCAGCCGCGCCCCCGGGAGACGGGACGAGCAGTACTTC
TRBJ1-3 NA TRBV11-2 CASSYLQGDGNTIYF TGTGCCAGCAGCTATCTACAGGGTGACGGAAACACCATATATTTT
TRBJ2-1 TRBD2 TRBV7-2 CASAKGGLAGVGAYNEQFF TGTGCCAGCGCTAAGGGGGGACTAGCGGGAGTTGGTGCCTACAATGAGCAGTTCTTC
TRBJ1-5 NA TRBV19 CASKPGLDRGLRQPQHF TGTGCCAGCAAACCCGGACTTGATCGGGGGTTGCGTCAGCCCCAGCATTTT
TRBJ2-7 NA TRBV7-2 CASSRGLGYEQYF TGTGCCAGCAGCCGCGGACTGGGCTACGAGCAGTACTTC
TRBJ1-1 NA TRBV20-1 CSARETGEAFF TGCAGTGCTAGAGAAACAGGGGAAGCTTTCTTT
TRBJ2-1 TRBD2 TRBV28 CASSFQLAGVGNEQFF TGTGCCAGCAGTTTCCAGCTAGCGGGAGTGGGGAATGAGCAGTTCTTC
TRBJ2-3 NA TRBV6-6 CASSYFKGEMTDTQYF TGTGCCAGCAGTTACTTCAAGGGGGAGATGACAGATACGCAGTATTTT
TRBJ2-7 TRBD2 TRBV10-2 CASSATTSGAYEQYF TGCGCCAGCAGTGCTACTACTAGCGGGGCCTACGAGCAGTACTTC
TRBJ2-1 TRBD2 TRBV4-2 CASSQDVGGGHSEQFF TGTGCCAGCAGCCAAGATGTCGGGGGAGGGCATTCTGAGCAGTTCTTC
TRBJ2-3 NA TRBV5-1 CASSLVGSSTDTQYF TGCGCCAGCAGCTTGGTCGGGTCTAGCACAGATACGCAGTATTTT
TRBJ1-5 TRBD1 TRBV10-3 CAISGQESNQPQHF TGTGCCATCTCCGGACAGGAGAGCAATCAGCCCCAGCATTTT
TRBJ1-6 TRBD1 TRBV30 CAWSASTGVRSPLHF TGTGCCTGGAGTGCATCGACAGGGGTACGGTCACCCCTCCACTTT
TRBJ1-1 TRBD1 TRBV19 CASSTGGYTEAFF TGTGCCAGTAGTACAGGGGGATACACTGAAGCTTTCTTT
TRBJ1-5 TRBD1 TRBV10-3 CATRPGQGARGNQPQHF TGTGCCACGAGGCCGGGACAGGGGGCCAGGGGCAATCAGCCCCAGCATTTT
TRBJ2-7 NA TRBV27 CASSLEPGEGEQYF TGTGCCAGCAGTCTCGAGCCAGGGGAGGGCGAGCAGTACTTC
TRBJ2-7 TRBD1 TRBV18 CASSRDRNSYEQYF TGTGCCAGCTCACGGGACAGAAATTCCTACGAGCAGTACTTC
TRBJ1-2 NA TRBV28 CASSEAGIGYGYTF TGTGCCAGCAGCGAAGCGGGTATCGGCTATGGCTACACCTTC
TRBJ1-1 TRBD1 TRBV4-2 CASSQMQGDTEAFF TGTGCCAGCAGCCAAATGCAGGGGGATACTGAAGCTTTCTTT
TRBJ1-3 TRBD1 TRBV4-1 CASSRTGGGSGNTIYF TGCGCCAGCAGCCGGACAGGGGGCGGATCTGGAAACACCATATATTTT
TRBJ2-1 NA TRBV30 CAWSASGLRGYNEQFF TGTGCCTGGAGTGCGAGCGGATTAAGAGGGTACAATGAGCAGTTCTTC
TRBJ2-3 TRBD2 TRBV6-1 CASSPTSGGRDTQYF TGTGCCAGCAGTCCTACTAGCGGGGGGCGGGATACGCAGTATTTT
TRBJ2-7 TRBD2 TRBV7-3 CASSLSGTSGTEQYF TGTGCCAGCAGCTTATCGGGGACTAGCGGGACCGAGCAGTACTTC
TRBJ2-7 TRBD1 TRBV11-2 CASSPDRAYEQYF TGTGCCAGCAGCCCGGACAGGGCCTACGAGCAGTACTTC
TRBJ1-2 NA TRBV6-1 CASSQGNYGYTF TGTGCCAGCAGTCAGGGAAACTATGGCTACACCTTC